These 28 T cell receptor beta chains share one sample of origin, sequenced in a study of beta chain features in type 1 diabetes. Study-wide results and limits: Moderate yet significant TCRB CDR3 shortening was seen in Type 1 diabetes patients in all four CD4+ subsets.

The study reverse transcribed the entire isolated RNA, so it sequenced expressed TCRB transcripts. TCRdb keeps only in-frame clones here, not all; method: immunoSEQ multiplex PCR. Here the sample spans about 15,000 clones, approximately 76% being singletons. These receptors have no identified antigens. Specimen: stem cell memory CD4+ T cells from blood. The receptors shown here come from a woman aged 18-35 years with type 1 diabetes.

The V gene is TRBV7-2, the J gene TRBJ2-1; 9 positions agree with TRBD2. V was clipped by 5 bases and J by 5 bases; unmatched bases: 1. Germline-derived CDR1 and CDR2 are SGHTA and FQGNSA. The CDR3 is made up of 13 amino acids. The CDR3 loop is CASSRTSDNEQFF. The CDR3 DNA reads TGTGCCAGCAGCAGGACTAGCGACAATGAGCAGTTCTTC.

The rearrangement links TRBV7-9 to TRBJ2-4; 13 nucleotides match TRBD2. This CDR3 region has 16 residues. V gave up 4 bases and J gave up 4 bases; unmatched junction bases: 4. CDR1 and CDR2 from the germline V gene are SEHNR and FQNEAQ (reference sequence). The CDR3 bases are TGTGCCAGCAGCTGGGGACTAGCGGGAAGAAAAAACATTCAGTACTTC. Amino acid sequence: CASSWGLAGRKNIQYF.

This clone was seen a few times. The chain combines TRBV7-9 with TRBJ2-1, with 14 bases identical to TRBD2. V lost 2 bases and J lost 1; bases outside the gene matches: 4. Germline CDR1 reads SEHNR; CDR2 reads FQNEAQ (reference sequence). This CDR3 has 18 amino acids. CDR3 region: CASSLRGLAGASYNEQFF. CDR3 in DNA: TGTGCCAGCAGCTTAAGGGGACTAGCGGGAGCGTCCTACAATGAGCAGTTCTTC.

This chain links TRBV5-6 with TRBJ2-3; D possibly corresponds to TRBD1 (5 bases). The V gene lost 4 bases and the J gene lost 2 bases, with 20 bases spanning the gap. Germline assignment: CDR1 SGHDT and CDR2 YYEEEE. CDR3 length: 17 amino acids. The DNA for the CDR3 is TGTGCCAGCAGCCAGATTGCGACAGCCTTCTTCACAGATACGCAGTATTTT. Its protein is CASSQIATAFFTDTQYF.

This chain joins TRBV9 and TRBJ2-3; D unresolved. The ends were cut back, 3 bases at V and 0 bases at J, with 8 bases in the middle. This CDR3 has 14 amino acids. Germline CDR1 SGDLS, CDR2 YYNGEE. CDR3 coding DNA: TGTGCCAGCAGCGGCGCTATTAGCACAGATACGCAGTATTTT. As protein: CASSGAISTDTQYF.

CDR3 region: CASSFLGTGGRHEQYF. The CDR3 DNA reads TGTGCCAGCAGCTTTCTCGGGACAGGGGGCCGCCACGAGCAGTACTTC. The rearrangement joins TRBV7-9 to TRBJ2-7; 12 positions match TRBD1. The CDR3 is 16 amino acids. V was pared by 3 bases and J by 5 bases, with 8 bases of the junction left unmatched. Germline-derived CDR1 and CDR2 are SEHNR and FQNEAQ (reference sequence).

The V call is TRBV28, the J call TRBJ1-2, with 10 positions matching TRBD1. Losses at the gene ends were 6 bases for V and 8 bases for J; bases not matched to a gene: 12. From germline, CDR1 is MDHEN and CDR2 SYDVKM. This CDR3 spans 15 amino acids. This CDR3 is CASSRQGAPFGGYTF. As DNA, the CDR3 is TGTGCCAGCAGCCGACAGGGGGCCCCCTTTGGAGGCTACACCTTC.

The chain joins TRBV9 to TRBJ2-2, with D perhaps TRBD1 (5 bases). Germline assignment: CDR1 SGDLS and CDR2 YYNGEE. The CDR3 covers 18 residues. The V gene lost 0 bases and the J gene lost 0 bases, with 15 bases spanning the gap. CDR3 DNA sequence: TGTGCCAGCAGCGTAGCCCTTAGGGGAAGCGCGAACACCGGGGAGCTGTTTTTT. Translation gives CASSVALRGSANTGELFF.

This chain joins TRBV6-6 and TRBJ2-7, with 7 nucleotides matching TRBD2. The germline CDR1 and CDR2 sequences are MNHNY and SVGAGI (reference sequence). Losses at the gene ends were 7 bases for V and 1 base for J; bases not matched to a gene: 4. The CDR3 is 13 amino acids. The CDR3 protein is CASTGLGSYEQYF. As DNA, the CDR3 is TGTGCCAGCACCGGACTAGGTTCCTACGAGCAGTACTTC.

The rearrangement joins TRBV5-1 to TRBJ1-2; D remains unclear. Per germline, CDR1 SGHRS and CDR2 YFSETQ. This CDR3 has 13 residues. V was clipped by 0 bases and J by 4 bases, with 7 bases between them. CDR3 region: CASSLELIYGYTF. The CDR3 nucleotides read TGCGCCAGCAGCTTGGAACTTATCTATGGCTACACCTTC.

The V gene is TRBV6-5, the J gene TRBJ2-4; D is possibly TRBD2 (5 bases). Germline CDR1 MNHEY, CDR2 SVGAGI. This CDR3 is built from 13 residues. Trimming pared 6 bases from V and 7 bases from J, leaving 13 bases between. CDR3 sequence: CASSRGQGNIQYF. The CDR3 DNA reads as TGTGCCAGCAGCCGGGGTCAAGGCAACATTCAGTACTTC.

V usage is TRBV27 and J usage is TRBJ2-3; TRBD2 is a possible D gene (5 bases). V was cut by 5 bases and J by 8 bases, with 35 bases left in between. The CDR3 is 20 amino acids. CDR1 is MNHEY, CDR2 SMNVEV, per germline (reference sequence). The CDR3: CASSDPDWLRAGSPLGTQYF. CDR3 DNA sequence: TGTGCCAGCAGTGACCCCGACTGGTTGAGGGCCGGATCCCCGCTGGGTACGCAGTATTTT.

The V gene is TRBV11-2, the J gene TRBJ1-1; TRBD1 might be the D (6 bases). CDR1 and CDR2 (germline): SGHAT, FQNNGV. Deletions cut 1 base from V and 11 bases from J, with 32 bases between. The CDR3 has 19 amino acids. The CDR3 nucleotides are TGTGCCAGCAGCTTAGCATTCCGGGGTCCCCGGGACACGCAAAAGGGCGCTTTCTTT. This codes for CASSLAFRGPRDTQKGAFF.

This clone was seen a single time. The V and J genes are TRBV30 and TRBJ1-5; a weak D match, TRBD1 (5 bases). This CDR3 spans 13 amino acids. V was shortened by 1 base and J by 7 bases, with 11 bases between the two germline ends. Germline CDR1 GTSNPN, CDR2 SVGIG (reference sequence). DNA for the CDR3: TGTGCCTGGAGTGCCGCGGGGGGGCAGCCCCAGCATTTT. It translates to CAWSAAGGQPQHF.

CDR3 coding DNA: TGTGCCAGCAGTGGGTGGTTAGGACAGGGCCATTTCGCCTATGGCTACACCTTC. Its protein product is CASSGWLGQGHFAYGYTF. This chain uses TRBV2 with TRBJ1-2; 8 nucleotides line up with TRBD1. V was pared by 4 bases and J by 4 bases, with 17 bases of the junction left unmatched. Per the germline V gene, CDR1 is SNHLY and CDR2 is FYNNEI. The CDR3 covers 18 residues.

V usage is TRBV7-3 and J usage is TRBJ2-2; 8 positions match TRBD1. Trimming took 8 bases from V and 7 from J; bases not matched to a gene: 3. The CDR3 has 12 residues. The V gene's germline CDR1 is SGHTA and CDR2 FQGTGA. CDR3 in amino acids: CASQGANGELFF. The CDR3 nucleotides read TGTGCCAGCCAGGGGGCAAACGGGGAGCTGTTTTTT.

V and J are TRBV6-1 and TRBJ2-7, with 7 nucleotides matching TRBD2. Germline V gene sequence: CDR1 MNHNS, CDR2 SASEGT. The CDR3 contains 16 residues. J gave up 4 bases and V 1 base, and 10 bases lay outside the gene matches. This chain's CDR3 is CASSEGSPALAYEQYV. CDR3 bases: TGTGCCAGCAGTGAAGGGTCTCCTGCACTAGCGTACGAGCAGTACGTC.

The chain recombines TRBV7-9 with TRBJ2-1, with 10 bases lining up with TRBD2. The J segment lost 5 bases and the V segment lost 6 bases, leaving 10 bases of the junction unmatched. The CDR3 contains 16 residues. The germline CDR1 and CDR2 sequences are SEHNR and FQNEAQ (reference sequence). The CDR3 is CASSSQREGPHNEQFF. As DNA, the CDR3 is TGTGCCAGCAGTTCCCAGCGGGAGGGCCCCCACAATGAGCAGTTCTTC.

The chain employs TRBV9 and TRBJ2-1; the D gene is possibly TRBD1 (6 bases). Germline values: CDR1 SGDLS, CDR2 YYNGEE. The CDR3 covers 16 residues. V lost 3 bases and J lost 0, with 13 bases in between. DNA of the CDR3: TGTGCCAGCAGCGCCCAAACAGGGACCTCCTACAATGAGCAGTTCTTC. This encodes CASSAQTGTSYNEQFF. Variable domain in full (rest from reference TRBV9 and TRBJ2-1): DSGVTQTPKHLITATGQRVTLRCSPRSGDLSVYWYQQSLDQGLQFLIQYYNGEERAKGNILERFSAQQFPDLHSELNLSSLELGDSALYFCASSAQTGTSYNEQFFGPGTRLTVL.

The V call is TRBV15, the J call TRBJ2-2; D possibly corresponds to TRBD2 (6 bases). The CDR3 runs 16 residues. The germline CDR1 and CDR2 sequences are LNHNV and YYDKDF (reference sequence). V dropped 0 bases and J dropped 7 bases, with 15 bases sitting between them. This CDR3 is CATSRDRSTRGGELFF. The CDR3 bases are TGTGCCACCAGCAGAGATCGCTCGACTAGGGGCGGGGAGCTGTTTTTT.

J is TRBJ1-3 and V is TRBV5-1; unclear D gene. The CDR3 has 16 amino acids. In germline, CDR1 is SGHRS, CDR2 YFSETQ. V lost 0 bases and J lost 1, with 11 bases in between. DNA of the CDR3: TGCGCCAGCAGCTTGGTGTTTACGGGTTCTGGAAACACCATATATTTT. It specifies CASSLVFTGSGNTIYF.

This clone was observed a few times. The gene calls are TRBV7-2 and TRBJ2-3, with D uncertain. V lost 2 bases and J lost 2, with 11 bases in between. The germline V gene has CDR1 SGHTA and CDR2 FQGNSA. The length of the CDR3 is 15 residues. Here the CDR3 DNA reads TGTGCCAGCAGCTTACTAGGTATACACACAGATACGCAGTATTTT. The encoded protein is CASSLLGIHTDTQYF.

The CDR3 DNA reads as TGTGCCAGCAGCTTACTAGCGGATTCGGGGGAGCAGTACTTC. Protein: CASSLLADSGEQYF. V and J are TRBV7-9 and TRBJ2-7, with 7 bases matching TRBD2. Germline V gene sequence: CDR1 SEHNR, CDR2 FQNEAQ (reference sequence). After removal of 2 bases from V and 7 bases from J, the junction contained 8 bases not matched to a gene. This CDR3 spans 14 amino acids. The full variable domain, with the rest looked up from reference TRBV7-9 and TRBJ2-7, is DTGVSQNPRHKITKRGQNVTFRCDPISEHNRLYWYRQTLGQGPEFLTYFQNEAQLEKSRLLSDRFSAERPKGSFSTLEIQRTEQGDSAMYLCASSLLADSGEQYFGPGTRLTVT.

The V and J genes are TRBV5-1 and TRBJ2-2; 7 bases agree with TRBD2. The V gene's germline CDR1 is SGHRS and CDR2 YFSETQ. J lost 5 bases, V lost 0 bases, and 13 bases had no gene match. The CDR3 totals 18 residues. The CDR3 DNA sequence: TGCGCCAGCAGCTTGGTCCTACCTAGACTAGCCTTGACCGGGGAGCTGTTTTTT. Amino acid sequence: CASSLVLPRLALTGELFF.

This clone appeared once. The V gene is TRBV5-5, the J gene TRBJ2-5; possibly TRBD1 for D (6 bases). The CDR3 totals 16 residues. V lost 1 base and J 1 base, leaving 14 bases between the germline ends. Germline CDR1 is SGHKS and CDR2 is YYEKEE (reference sequence). The CDR3, as DNA: TGTGCCAGCAGCTTGCTCGGGACACCTAGCCAAGAGACCCAGTACTTC. Protein: CASSLLGTPSQETQYF.

CDR3 sequence: CASSDGTQNQPQHF. CDR3 nucleotides: TGTGCCAGCAGTGACGGGACACAAAATCAGCCCCAGCATTTT. The chain links TRBV27 to TRBJ1-5, with TRBD1 as a possible D gene (6 bases). The length of the CDR3 is 14 residues. V was pared by 5 bases and J by 4 bases, with 12 bases between. Germline V CDR1 and CDR2: MNHEY, SMNVEV (reference sequence).

The chain uses TRBV20-1 and TRBJ1-2, with 7 bases identical to TRBD1. CDR1 DFQATT and CDR2 SNEGSKA come from the germline V gene (reference sequence). CDR3 length: 11 residues. V shed 4 bases and J 8 bases; nucleotides not matched to a gene: 4. The CDR3 loop reads CSATGQAGYTF. In DNA form, the CDR3 reads TGCAGTGCTACAGGACAGGCAGGCTACACCTTC.

The chain has TRBV28 and TRBJ2-1, with 10 bases identical to TRBD2. The germline V gene encodes CDR1 MDHEN and CDR2 SYDVKM. V was pared by 6 bases and J by 5 bases, with 7 bases of the junction left unmatched. CDR3 length: 15 residues. For the CDR3, the DNA is TGTGCCAGCAGAAAAAGCGGGAGGGGGAACAATGAGCAGTTCTTC. Amino acids: CASRKSGRGNNEQFF. The full variable domain, completed using reference TRBV28 and TRBJ2-1, is DVKVTQSSRYLVKRTGEKVFLECVQDMDHENMFWYRQDPGLGLRLIYFSYDVKMKEKGDIPEGYSVSREKKERFSLILESASTNQTSMYLCASRKSGRGNNEQFFGPGTRLTVL.